The 10 T cell receptor beta chains reported below all come from one sample, sequenced in a study of T-cell memory formation after mild COVID-19. TCRdb independently ran MiXCR on the 5' RACE reads; one entry per CDR3 protein. The sample shows about 400,000 distinct CDR3 sequences, about 16% of them seen only once. Sequencing was performed on PBMCs or a T cell subset sorted from them (not recorded which). These receptors all come from a man aged 18 to 30 who had mild COVID-19 (a few samples of this study predate the infection). Cell type and time point are not known.

The V and J genes are TRBV5-4 and TRBJ2-7, with 11 bases matching TRBD2. The CDR3 has 15 residues. Trimming removed 0 bases from V and 2 bases from J; junction bases left unmatched: 1. Germline loops: CDR1 SGHNT, CDR2 YYREEE (reference sequence). CDR3 loop: CASSLVLAGAYEQYF. CDR3 nucleotides: TGTGCCAGCAGCTTGGTACTAGCGGGGGCCTACGAGCAGTACTTC.

This clonotype came up many times. The chain links TRBV24-1 to TRBJ2-3; D remains unclear. Deletions cut 4 bases from V and 3 bases from J, with 4 bases between. Germline V gene sequence: CDR1 KGHDR, CDR2 SFDVKD. The CDR3 is made up of 12 amino acids. The CDR3 nucleotides are TGTGCCACCAGTGAATCAACAGATACGCAGTATTTT. It encodes CATSESTDTQYF.

The chain combines TRBV9 with TRBJ2-1, with D perhaps assigned TRBD1 or TRBD2 (6 bases each). Germline lookup yields CDR1 SGDLS and CDR2 YYNGEE. This CDR3 has 15 amino acids. Deletions cut 0 bases from V and 2 bases from J, with 9 bases between. CDR3 region: CASSVVEGAYNEQFF. The DNA for the CDR3 is TGTGCCAGCAGCGTAGTGGAGGGGGCCTACAATGAGCAGTTCTTC.

The J gene is TRBJ2-3, the V gene TRBV7-2; 10 bases align to TRBD2. This CDR3 is 16 amino acids long. CDR1 and CDR2 from the germline V gene are SGHTA and FQGNSA. After removal of 3 bases from V and 4 bases from J, the junction contained 7 bases not matched to a gene. In DNA, the CDR3 is TGTGCCAGCAGCTTTGGAGCGGGGGGGCCCCCAGATACGCAGTATTTT. It encodes CASSFGAGGPPDTQYF.

J is TRBJ1-1 and V is TRBV7-9; D might be TRBD1 (6 bases). The V gene lost 4 bases and the J gene lost 0 bases, with 21 bases spanning the gap. The CDR3 loop spans 18 amino acids. The V gene's germline CDR1 is SEHNR and CDR2 FQNEAQ (reference sequence). This CDR3 is CASSSPPGQGWMNTEAFF. The DNA of the CDR3 is TGTGCCAGCAGCTCTCCCCCGGGACAAGGGTGGATGAACACTGAAGCTTTCTTT.

The CDR3 loop reads CASRRQASNTEAFF. In DNA form, the CDR3 reads TGCGCCAGCAGAAGACAGGCCTCGAACACTGAAGCTTTCTTT. The chain links TRBV5-1 to TRBJ1-1; TRBD1 is a possible D gene (6 bases). Trimming took 5 bases from V and 1 from J, leaving 12 bases between them. This CDR3 comprises 14 residues. Germline V gives CDR1 SGHRS, CDR2 YFSETQ.

The CDR3, as DNA: TGTGCCAGCATGGAACAGGTGATGAACACTGAAGATTTCTTT. Protein: CASMEQVMNTEDFF. V gene TRBV21-1 combines with J gene TRBJ1-1; the table assigns TRBD1, which was not confirmed against the DNA. TRBV21-1 is a documented pseudogene. The CDR3 has 14 residues.

The rearrangement joins TRBV20-1 to TRBJ2-3; TRBD1 matches at 7 bases. Germline values: CDR1 DFQATT, CDR2 SNEGSKA (reference sequence). The CDR3 loop spans 14 amino acids. V lost 5 bases to trimming and J lost 3 bases; unmatched junction nucleotides: 8. CDR3 nucleotide sequence: TGCAGTGCTCAAAGGGGGCTCGGTACAGATACGCAGTATTTT. This codes for CSAQRGLGTDTQYF.

At least ten counts were recorded for this clonotype. The gene calls are TRBV7-9 and TRBJ2-5, with D possibly being TRBD1 or TRBD2 (6 bases each). The CDR3 contains 15 residues. Germline V gene sequence: CDR1 SEHNR, CDR2 FQNEAQ (reference sequence). V was pared by 5 bases and J by 2 bases, with 15 bases between. The CDR3 loop is CASSPMGGYQETQYF. CDR3 sequence (DNA): TGTGCCAGCAGCCCGATGGGGGGCTATCAAGAGACCCAGTACTTC.

As regards this clonotype: This may stem from a read error, because a much larger clone lies one nucleotide away. The chain recombines TRBV4-3 with TRBJ1-6; no definite D call. Germline assignment: CDR1 LGHNA and CDR2 YSLEER. This CDR3 has 13 residues. V lost 1 base and J 7 bases, leaving 5 bases between the germline ends. As DNA, the CDR3 is TGCGCCAGCAGCCAAGTAAAGAATTCACCCCTCCACTTT. It specifies CASSQVKNSPLHF.